The 16 T cell receptor beta chains below come from one sample, sequenced in a study of T cell changes during pregnancy in multiple sclerosis. Libraries were prepared by immunoSEQ multiplex PCR; TCRdb keeps only in-frame clonotypes and omits some of them. The data contain around 66,000 clones, around 91% of them singletons. Sample: peripheral blood, taken in the third trimester of pregnancy. These receptors were collected from a female donor in good health, enrolled as a control in a pregnancy study.

The CDR3 is CAWTLHTVYNSPLHF. The DNA for the CDR3 is TGTGCCTGGACCCTCCACACCGTCTATAATTCACCCCTCCACTTT. The chain is built from TRBV30 and TRBJ1-6; D is unclear. The germline V gene encodes CDR1 GTSNPN and CDR2 SVGIG (reference sequence). Trimming took off 4 bases at V and 3 bases at J, with 13 bases between the two ends. The CDR3 consists of 15 residues.

The chain uses TRBV18 and TRBJ2-1, with D perhaps TRBD2 (7 bases). Trimming stripped 0 bases from V and 0 bases from J, with 9 bases between. Germline V gene sequence: CDR1 KGHSH, CDR2 LQKENI. The CDR3 is 16 residues long. CDR3 sequence: CASSPPAGASYNEQFF. As DNA, the CDR3 is TGTGCCAGCTCACCACCGGCGGGGGCCTCCTACAATGAGCAGTTCTTC. The whole variable domain, remainder taken from reference TRBV18 and TRBJ2-1, is NAGVMQNPRHLVRRRGQEARLRCSPMKGHSHVYWYRQLPEEGLKFMVYLQKENIIDESGMPKERFSAEFPKEGPSILRIQQVVRGDSAAYFCASSPPAGASYNEQFFGPGTRLTVL.

This chain uses TRBV6-1 with TRBJ2-7; TRBD1 is a possible D gene (5 bases). This CDR3 is 13 amino acids long. V gave up 8 bases and J gave up 3 bases, with 14 bases separating them. Germline values: CDR1 MNHNS, CDR2 SASEGT. Here the CDR3 reads CASRWTYFYEQYF. CDR3 bases: TGTGCCAGCCGATGGACATATTTCTACGAGCAGTACTTC.

The chain couples TRBV2 to TRBJ2-2; D possibly corresponds to TRBD2 (5 bases). From germline, CDR1 is SNHLY and CDR2 FYNNEI. The CDR3 extends over 15 amino acids. The V and J ends lost 2 bases and 5 bases respectively, with 12 bases between them. The CDR3 nucleotides are TGTGCCAGCAGTGAAAGCGGCCCCGGGACCGGGGAGCTGTTTTTT. Protein sequence: CASSESGPGTGELFF.

The chain links TRBV6-1 to TRBJ2-3; 7 bases are shared with TRBD1. The CDR3 runs 15 residues. CDR1 is MNHNS and CDR2 is SASEGT in the germline V gene. Unmatched junction bases numbered 6, after V lost 3 bases and J lost 3 bases. The CDR3 coding sequence is TGTGCCAGCAGTGACCCCGGGACAGTAACAGATACGCAGTATTTT. Translation gives CASSDPGTVTDTQYF.

The genes are TRBV6-1 and TRBJ2-3, with TRBD1 identical over 10 bases. J was trimmed by 4 bases and V by 11 bases; bases with no gene match: 9. Looked up from germline, CDR1 is MNHNS and CDR2 is SASEGT. This CDR3 region has 14 residues. In DNA form, the CDR3 reads TGTGCCTCCGAGGAGACAGGGGGCCCAGATACGCAGTATTTT. It specifies CASEETGGPDTQYF.

This chain links TRBV5-4 with TRBJ1-1; D is uncertain. Trimming took 1 base from V and 6 from J, leaving 10 bases between them. Germline lookup yields CDR1 SGHNT and CDR2 YYREEE (reference sequence). This CDR3 contains 13 residues. CDR3 sequence: CASSLTGRPEAFF. In DNA, the CDR3 is TGTGCCAGCAGCTTGACCGGGAGGCCTGAAGCTTTCTTT.

J is TRBJ1-1 and V is TRBV4-2, with D possibly TRBD1 on 5 matching bases. Germline CDR1 is LGHNA and CDR2 is YNFKEQ. V lost 0 bases and J 0 bases, leaving 11 bases between the germline ends. This CDR3 has 16 amino acids. The CDR3 region is CASSQDGGAVNTEAFF. The CDR3 DNA follows: TGTGCCAGCAGCCAAGATGGAGGGGCGGTGAACACTGAAGCTTTCTTT.

J is TRBJ1-4 and V is TRBV28; 9 bases are shared with TRBD1. J gave up 8 bases and V 8 bases, and 6 bases lay outside the gene matches. This CDR3 contains 13 residues. In germline, CDR1 is MDHEN, CDR2 SYDVKM. CDR3 nucleotides: TGTGCCAGCCTCGACAGGGGGACGGAAAAACTGTTTTTT. Protein product: CASLDRGTEKLFF.

Written as DNA, the CDR3 is TGCGCCAGCAGCTCCCTCGTGGGGGGGCCAAGTGGGAACACTGAAGCTTTCTTT. This codes for CASSSLVGGPSGNTEAFF. The rearrangement joins TRBV5-1 to TRBJ1-1; a possible D gene is TRBD1 (6 bases). V lost 3 bases and J 1 base, leaving 22 bases between the germline ends. Germline CDR1 is SGHRS and CDR2 is YFSETQ. The length of the CDR3 is 18 residues.

The rearrangement links TRBV9 to TRBJ2-7, with 7 bases fitting TRBD2. CDR3 length: 14 amino acids. Trimming at V came to 3 bases and at J to 4 bases, leaving 7 bases not matched to a gene. Looked up from germline, CDR1 is SGDLS and CDR2 is YYNGEE. The CDR3 DNA reads TGTGCCAGCAGCGAGCGCGGGGGAGCTTACGAGCAGTACTTC. This encodes CASSERGGAYEQYF. Supplemented by reference TRBV9 and TRBJ2-7, the full variable domain reads DSGVTQTPKHLITATGQRVTLRCSPRSGDLSVYWYQQSLDQGLQFLIQYYNGEERAKGNILERFSAQQFPDLHSELNLSSLELGDSALYFCASSERGGAYEQYFGPGTRLTVT.

The CDR3 DNA sequence: TGTGCCAGCAGCTTGGCCGACACTTCCTCTGGAAACACCATATATTTT. Translation gives CASSLADTSSGNTIYF. The rearrangement links TRBV5-5 to TRBJ1-3; D ambiguous. The CDR3 contains 16 residues. Germline V gene sequence: CDR1 SGHKS, CDR2 YYEKEE (reference sequence). V lost 0 bases to trimming and J lost 0 bases, with 10 bases between them.

The V gene is TRBV5-1, the J gene TRBJ2-7; a weak D match, TRBD2 (5 bases). The CDR3 loop spans 13 amino acids. Per germline, CDR1 SGHRS and CDR2 YFSETQ. V was trimmed by 4 bases and J by 7 bases, leaving 15 bases between them. The CDR3 is CASSSGSPREQYF. In nucleotides, the CDR3 is TGCGCCAGCAGCAGCGGAAGCCCACGGGAGCAGTACTTC.

This clone has just a few counts. This rearrangement joins TRBV20-1 to TRBJ1-1; D call uncertain. V was pared by 7 bases and J by 6 bases, with 9 bases between. This CDR3 contains 10 residues. Germline assignment: CDR1 DFQATT and CDR2 SNEGSKA (reference sequence). DNA of the CDR3: TGCAGTGTACTTTACGCTGAAGCTTTCTTT. Protein sequence: CSVLYAEAFF.

The rearrangement uses TRBV15 and TRBJ1-5; the match to TRBD1 covers 9 bases. Germline values: CDR1 LNHNV, CDR2 YYDKDF (reference sequence). The length of the CDR3 is 14 residues. Trimming at V came to 5 bases and at J to 4 bases, leaving 3 bases not matched to a gene. The CDR3 nucleotides are TGTGCCACCAGCTACGGGACAGGGAATCAGCCCCAGCATTTT. This translates into CATSYGTGNQPQHF. The full variable domain, completed using reference TRBV15 and TRBJ1-5, is DAMVIQNPRYQVTQFGKPVTLSCSQTLNHNVMYWYQQKSSQAPKLLFHYYDKDFNNEADTPDNFQSRRPNTSFCFLDIRSPGLGDTAMYLCATSYGTGNQPQHFGDGTRLSIL.

The chain joins TRBV7-9 to TRBJ1-1; the match to TRBD1 covers 11 bases. Germline assignment: CDR1 SEHNR and CDR2 FQNEAQ (reference sequence). This CDR3 contains 14 residues. J was trimmed by 5 bases and V by 5 bases; bases with no gene match: 4. CDR3 region: CASSDGTGGTEAFF. The CDR3 coding sequence is TGTGCCAGCAGCGACGGGACAGGGGGGACTGAAGCTTTCTTT.